A selection of T cell receptor beta chains follows, all from one sample in a study of blood T cell repertoires in COVID-19. Clones were read by immunoSEQ multiplex PCR, and TCRdb kept only the in-frame ones, dropping some. The sample consists of approximately 150,000 clones, over 70% of them appearing once. Specimen: PBMCs or T cells enriched from blood (not recorded which). The receptors stem from a man aged 70-80 years who had been exposed to COVID-19. CDR3s leave out the opening cysteine and the closing phenylalanine or tryptophan.

V gene: TRBV9
J gene: TRBJ2-5
CDR3 protein: ASSVEAGQGSETQY

V gene: TRBV18
J gene: TRBJ1-5
CDR3 protein: ASSPEQGNQPQH

V gene: TRBV18
J gene: TRBJ2-6
CDR3 protein: ASSLQGRQGANVLT

V gene: TRBV29-1
J gene: TRBJ2-1
CDR3 protein: SVESSGKSSYNEQF

V gene: TRBV9
J gene: TRBJ1-2
CDR3 protein: ASSVDSGINYGYT

V gene: TRBV28
J gene: TRBJ2-6
CDR3 protein: ASSRAPPGANVLT

V gene: TRBV14
J gene: TRBJ1-6
CDR3 protein: ASSQSGNSPLH

V gene: TRBV12-5
J gene: TRBJ2-1
CDR3 protein: ASGASETGTHEQF

V gene: TRBV6-5
J gene: TRBJ2-7
CDR3 protein: ASSYKSGEIYEQY

V gene: TRBV29-1
J gene: TRBJ2-1
CDR3 protein: SVRPLDRGSYNEQF

V gene: TRBV28
J gene: TRBJ2-7
CDR3 protein: ASSFPSGSTMTAYEQY

V gene: TRBV9
J gene: TRBJ1-1
CDR3 protein: ASSVVTGTEAF

V gene: TRBV28
J gene: TRBJ2-7
CDR3 protein: ASSYTRARDTSYEQY

V gene: TRBV18
J gene: TRBJ1-1
CDR3 protein: ASSPANRAGTEAF

V gene: TRBV19
J gene: TRBJ2-5
CDR3 protein: ASGAGAGETQY

V gene: TRBV28
J gene: TRBJ2-7
CDR3 protein: ASSEVPGQGALVYEQY

V gene: TRBV19
J gene: TRBJ2-1
CDR3 protein: ASSIGQSAGGSYNEQF

V gene: TRBV11-2
J gene: TRBJ2-7
CDR3 protein: ASSFDRTYEQY

V gene: TRBV5-4
J gene: TRBJ2-1
CDR3 protein: ASSPRRLAGDDEQF

V gene: TRBV2
J gene: TRBJ1-2
CDR3 protein: ASRRGTGFLRASGYGYT

V gene: TRBV12-3/TRBV12-4
J gene: TRBJ1-3
CDR3 protein: ASTLPPGNAIY

V gene: TRBV28
J gene: TRBJ1-2
CDR3 protein: ASRRRDRIYGYT

V gene: TRBV10-1
J gene: TRBJ1-2
CDR3 protein: ASSKDRNYGYT

V gene: TRBV28
J gene: TRBJ1-3
CDR3 protein: ATYQSRGPNTIY

V gene: TRBV12-3/TRBV12-4
J gene: TRBJ2-7
CDR3 protein: ASSVRTYEQY

V gene: TRBV12-3/TRBV12-4
J gene: TRBJ2-7
CDR3 protein: ASSPNRGSVQY

V gene: TRBV19
J gene: TRBJ1-1
CDR3 protein: ASSIVGTGNTEAF

V gene: TRBV3-1/TRBV3-2
J gene: TRBJ2-2
CDR3 protein: ASRFGQGNTGELF

V gene: TRBV5-1
J gene: TRBJ2-3
CDR3 protein: ASSLALGDAQY

V gene: TRBV6-5
J gene: TRBJ1-2
CDR3 protein: ASRGTGRDYGYT

V gene: TRBV11-2
J gene: TRBJ2-6
CDR3 protein: ASSFLRAGSPGANVLT

V gene: TRBV7-9
J gene: TRBJ2-1
CDR3 protein: ASSFDRSNEQF

V gene: TRBV4-1
J gene: TRBJ1-2
CDR3 protein: ASSHTGGHGYT

V gene: TRBV4-2
J gene: TRBJ2-7
CDR3 protein: ASSQHSGTSGGYEQY

V gene: TRBV7-2
J gene: TRBJ2-4
CDR3 protein: ASSNTREAKNIQY

V gene: TRBV6-1
J gene: TRBJ2-2
CDR3 protein: ASSEIPRVGGELF

V gene: TRBV27
J gene: TRBJ1-3
CDR3 protein: ASRPTGGGGNTIY

V gene: TRBV2
J gene: TRBJ2-1
CDR3 protein: ASSEEGQPYNEQF

V gene: TRBV2
J gene: TRBJ1-1
CDR3 protein: ASSRGGSNTEAF

V gene: TRBV5-1
J gene: TRBJ2-5
CDR3 protein: ASSFMGGEETQY

V gene: TRBV30
J gene: TRBJ1-5
CDR3 protein: AWSVLGQYNQPQH

V gene: TRBV6-5
J gene: TRBJ1-1
CDR3 protein: ASTEQGGNTEAF

V gene: TRBV15
J gene: TRBJ2-2
CDR3 protein: ATSVRTGRTGELF

V gene: TRBV7-9
J gene: TRBJ2-6
CDR3 protein: ASSQGYRSGANVLT

V gene: TRBV7-2
J gene: TRBJ1-2
CDR3 protein: ASSLVPGDYGYT

V gene: TRBV4-3
J gene: TRBJ1-4
CDR3 protein: ASSQPPRGGNEKLF

V gene: TRBV3-1/TRBV3-2
J gene: TRBJ1-4
CDR3 protein: ASSPRNSEKLF

V gene: TRBV2
J gene: TRBJ1-1
CDR3 protein: ASSNSDSMNTEAF

V gene: TRBV7-2
J gene: TRBJ1-6
CDR3 protein: ASSLSRQVNSPLH

V gene: TRBV27
J gene: TRBJ1-6
CDR3 protein: ASSSSTGNSPLH

V gene: TRBV6-5
J gene: TRBJ2-5
CDR3 protein: ASRFNSQQGQY